What follows are 6 T cell receptor beta chains derived from one specimen sequenced in a study of T cell repertoires in cytomegalovirus infection. Via MiXCR, TCRdb re-called the reads, giving one row per CDR3 protein. The sample lists some 120,000 distinct CDR3 sequences, around a tenth seen once, with roughly 31% in the top ten. The antigens for these receptors are not known. The sequencing input was PBMCs, sequenced either directly or after in vitro stimulation (not recorded which). The source is a human donor in good health (CMV status not recorded). Some clones in this sample may be carry-over from other donors' samples.

This clonotype was recorded many times. This chain joins TRBV5-6 and TRBJ2-5; D is possibly TRBD2 (6 bases). Germline CDR1 is SGHDT and CDR2 is YYEEEE. Trimming cost V 4 bases and J 0 bases, with 22 bases left between them. The CDR3 spans 18 residues. In nucleotides, the CDR3 is TGTGCCAGCAGCCCGTCGGGGGTAGCAAACTTGTACCAAGAGACCCAGTACTTC. Protein sequence: CASSPSGVANLYQETQYF.

The CDR3 spells CASSEPRSGTDTQYF. CDR3 in DNA: TGTGCCAGCAGTGAACCTAGGAGCGGCACAGATACGCAGTATTTT. The chain couples TRBV25-1 to TRBJ2-3; D not resolved. The V and J ends lost 2 bases and 1 base respectively, with 10 bases between them. In germline, CDR1 is MGHDK, CDR2 SYGVNS. The CDR3 runs to 15 residues. Together with reference TRBV25-1 and TRBJ2-3, the CDR3 gives the full variable domain: EADIYQTPRYLVIGTGKKITLECSQTMGHDKMYWYQQDPGMELHLIHYSYGVNSTEKGDLSSESTVSRIRTEHFPLTLESARPSHTSQYLCASSEPRSGTDTQYFGPGTRLTVL.

The chain couples TRBV28 to TRBJ2-7; D not resolved. This CDR3 has 14 amino acids. The ends were cut back, 5 bases at V and 1 base at J, with 12 bases in the middle. Germline assignment: CDR1 MDHEN and CDR2 SYDVKM. As DNA, the CDR3 is TGTGCCAGCAGTCCGTCGCAGGTTTCCTACGAGCAGTACTTC. It specifies CASSPSQVSYEQYF. Variable domain in full (rest from reference TRBV28 and TRBJ2-7): DVKVTQSSRYLVKRTGEKVFLECVQDMDHENMFWYRQDPGLGLRLIYFSYDVKMKEKGDIPEGYSVSREKKERFSLILESASTNQTSMYLCASSPSQVSYEQYFGPGTRLTVT.

This chain connects TRBV12-5 to TRBJ2-1; 12 nucleotides line up with TRBD2. The junction had 14 bases not matched to a gene; V was cut back by 1 base and J by 4 bases. The CDR3 runs to 20 residues. Germline CDR1 LGHNT, CDR2 FRNRAP. CDR3 DNA sequence: TGTGCTAGTGGTTTGGCCCTTCGGACTAGCGGGAACTGGCCGTACAATGAGCAGTTCTTC. Encoded protein: CASGLALRTSGNWPYNEQFF.

This clonotype appeared many times. The genes are TRBV7-2 and TRBJ2-1; 12 nucleotides align to TRBD2. The CDR3 covers 19 residues. V lost 5 bases to trimming and J lost 7 bases; unmatched junction nucleotides: 18. Germline V gene lookup returns CDR1 SGHTA and CDR2 FQGNSA. This CDR3 is CASSRNLGLAGRPTNEQFF. The CDR3 region has the DNA TGTGCCAGCAGCCGCAACTTAGGACTAGCGGGAAGGCCCACTAATGAGCAGTTCTTC. Complete variable domain (other parts from reference TRBV7-2 and TRBJ2-1): GAGVSQSPSNKVTEKGKDVELRCDPISGHTALYWYRQSLGQGLEFLIYFQGNSAPDKSGLPSDRFSAERTGGSVSTLTIQRTQQEDSAVYLCASSRNLGLAGRPTNEQFFGPGTRLTVL.

This clonotype has only a few counts. V gene TRBV11-2 combines with J gene TRBJ2-3; either TRBD1 or TRBD2 may fit D (7 bases each). Trimming stripped 0 bases from V and 6 bases from J, with 19 bases between. Per the germline V gene, CDR1 is SGHAT and CDR2 is FQNNGV. There are 17 residues in the CDR3. The CDR3 region is CASSLEGGLLRGDTQYF. CDR3 nucleotide sequence: TGTGCCAGCAGCTTAGAAGGGGGCTTGTTGCGGGGGGATACGCAGTATTTT. The full variable domain, rest sourced from reference TRBV11-2 and TRBJ2-3, is EAGVAQSPRYKIIEKRQSVAFWCNPISGHATLYWYQQILGQGPKLLIQFQNNGVVDDSQLPKDRFSAERLKGVDSTLKIQPAKLEDSAVYLCASSLEGGLLRGDTQYFGPGTRLTVL.